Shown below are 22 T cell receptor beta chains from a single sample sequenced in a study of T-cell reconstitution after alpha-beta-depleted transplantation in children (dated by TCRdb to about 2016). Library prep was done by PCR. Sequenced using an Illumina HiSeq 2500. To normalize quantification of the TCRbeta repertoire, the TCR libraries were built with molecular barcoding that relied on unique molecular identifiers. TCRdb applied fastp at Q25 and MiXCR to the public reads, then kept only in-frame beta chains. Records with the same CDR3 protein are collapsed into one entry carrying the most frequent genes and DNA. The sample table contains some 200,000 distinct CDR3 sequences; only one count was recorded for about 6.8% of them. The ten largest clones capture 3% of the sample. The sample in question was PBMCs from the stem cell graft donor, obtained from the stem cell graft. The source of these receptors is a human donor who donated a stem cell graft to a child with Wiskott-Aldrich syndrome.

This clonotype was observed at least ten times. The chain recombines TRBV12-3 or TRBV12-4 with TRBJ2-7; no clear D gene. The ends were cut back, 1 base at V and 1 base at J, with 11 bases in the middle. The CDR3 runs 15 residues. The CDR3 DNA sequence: TGTGCCAGCAGTTTAGAGTCCAGGTATTCCTACGAGCAGTACTTC. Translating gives CASSLESRYSYEQYF.

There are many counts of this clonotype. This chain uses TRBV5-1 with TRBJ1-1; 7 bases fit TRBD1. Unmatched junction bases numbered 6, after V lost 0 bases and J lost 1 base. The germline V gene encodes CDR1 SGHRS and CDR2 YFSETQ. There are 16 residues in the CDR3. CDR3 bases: TGCGCCAGCAGCTTGGAGGGGGACAGACAGAACACTGAAGCTTTCTTT. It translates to CASSLEGDRQNTEAFF.

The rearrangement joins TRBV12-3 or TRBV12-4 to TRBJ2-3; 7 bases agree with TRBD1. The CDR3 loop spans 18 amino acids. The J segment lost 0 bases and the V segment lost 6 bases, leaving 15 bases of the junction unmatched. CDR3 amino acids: CASSSLFVGGDSTDTQYF. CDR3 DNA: TGTGCCAGCAGCTCCCTTTTCGTAGGGGGCGATAGCACAGATACGCAGTATTTT.

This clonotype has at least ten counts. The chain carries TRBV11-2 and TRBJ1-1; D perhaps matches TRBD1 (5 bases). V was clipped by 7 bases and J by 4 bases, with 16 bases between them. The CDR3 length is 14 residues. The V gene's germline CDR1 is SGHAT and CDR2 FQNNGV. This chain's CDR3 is CASTARLRGTEAFF. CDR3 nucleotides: TGTGCCAGCACGGCAAGGCTTAGGGGCACTGAAGCTTTCTTT.

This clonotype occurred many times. The DNA for the CDR3 is TGCAGCGTAGTACAGGGGATAACTGAAGCTTTCTTT. It translates to CSVVQGITEAFF. V and J are TRBV29-1 and TRBJ1-1; 7 bases map to TRBD1. The CDR3 extends over 12 amino acids. Germline CDR1 reads SQVTM; CDR2 reads ANQGSEA. V shed 6 bases, J shed 5 bases, and the junction held 6 bases outside the gene matches.

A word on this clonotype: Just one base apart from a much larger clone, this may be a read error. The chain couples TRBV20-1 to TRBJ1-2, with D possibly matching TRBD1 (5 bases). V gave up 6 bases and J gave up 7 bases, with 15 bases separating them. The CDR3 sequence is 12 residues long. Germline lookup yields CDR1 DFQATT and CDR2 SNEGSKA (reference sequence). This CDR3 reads CSAEQVAGGYTF. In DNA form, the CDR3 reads TGCAGTGCGGAACAGGTGGCTGGTGGCTACACCTTC.

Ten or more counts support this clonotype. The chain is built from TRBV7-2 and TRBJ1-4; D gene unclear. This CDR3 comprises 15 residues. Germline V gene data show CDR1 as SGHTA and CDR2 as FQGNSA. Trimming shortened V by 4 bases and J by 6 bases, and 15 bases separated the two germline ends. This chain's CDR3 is CASSSLAQPYEKLFF. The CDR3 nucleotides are TGTGCCAGCAGCTCCCTAGCCCAGCCTTATGAAAAACTGTTTTTT.

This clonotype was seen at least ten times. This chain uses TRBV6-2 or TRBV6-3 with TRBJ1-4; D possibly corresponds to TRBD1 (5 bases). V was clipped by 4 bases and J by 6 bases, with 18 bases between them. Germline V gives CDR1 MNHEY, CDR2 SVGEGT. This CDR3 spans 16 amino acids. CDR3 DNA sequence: TGTGCCAGCAGTTGGAGGGGTTCCGGGAAGTATGAAAAACTGTTTTTT. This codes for CASSWRGSGKYEKLFF.

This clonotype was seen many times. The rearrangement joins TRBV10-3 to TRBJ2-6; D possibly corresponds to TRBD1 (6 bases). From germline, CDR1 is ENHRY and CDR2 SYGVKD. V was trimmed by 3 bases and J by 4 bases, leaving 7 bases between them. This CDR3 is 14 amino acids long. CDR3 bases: TGTGCCATCAGTGAAGGACAGGGGGCCAACGTCCTGACTTTC. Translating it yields CAISEGQGANVLTF.

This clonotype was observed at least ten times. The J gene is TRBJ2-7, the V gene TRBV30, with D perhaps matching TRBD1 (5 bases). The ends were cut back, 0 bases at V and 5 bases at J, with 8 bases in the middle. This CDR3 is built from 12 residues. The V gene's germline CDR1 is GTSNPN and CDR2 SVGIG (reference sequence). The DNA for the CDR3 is TGTGCCTGGAGTGTATTGGGGCACGAGCAGTACTTC. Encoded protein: CAWSVLGHEQYF. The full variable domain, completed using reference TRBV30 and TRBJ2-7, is SQTIHQWPATLVQPVGSPLSLECTVEGTSNPNLYWYRQAAGRGLQLLFYSVGIGQISSEVPQNLSASRPQDRQFILSSKKLLLSDSGFYLCAWSVLGHEQYFGPGTRLTVT.

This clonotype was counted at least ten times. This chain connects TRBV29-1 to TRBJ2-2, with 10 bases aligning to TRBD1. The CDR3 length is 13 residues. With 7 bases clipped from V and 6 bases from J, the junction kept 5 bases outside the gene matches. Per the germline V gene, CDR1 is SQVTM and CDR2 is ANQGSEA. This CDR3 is CSGRTGGAGELFF. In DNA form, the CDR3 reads TGCAGCGGACGGACAGGGGGTGCCGGGGAGCTGTTTTTT.

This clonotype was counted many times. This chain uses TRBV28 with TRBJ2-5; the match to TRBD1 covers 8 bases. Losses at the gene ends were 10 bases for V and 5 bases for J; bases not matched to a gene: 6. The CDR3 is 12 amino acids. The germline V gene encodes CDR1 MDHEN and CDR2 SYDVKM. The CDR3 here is CATKTGGETQYF. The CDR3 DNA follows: TGTGCCACAAAAACAGGGGGGGAGACCCAGTACTTC.

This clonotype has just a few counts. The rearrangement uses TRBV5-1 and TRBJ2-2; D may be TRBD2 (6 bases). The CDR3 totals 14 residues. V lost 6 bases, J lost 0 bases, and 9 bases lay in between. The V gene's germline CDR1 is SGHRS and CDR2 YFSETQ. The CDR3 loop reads CASTPGANTGELFF. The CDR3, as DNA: TGCGCCAGCACCCCGGGGGCGAACACCGGGGAGCTGTTTTTT.

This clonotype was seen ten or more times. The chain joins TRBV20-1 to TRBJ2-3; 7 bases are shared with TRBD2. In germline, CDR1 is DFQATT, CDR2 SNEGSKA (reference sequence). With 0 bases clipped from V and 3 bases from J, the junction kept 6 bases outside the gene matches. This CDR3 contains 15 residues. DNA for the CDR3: TGCAGTGCTAGAGATCCGAGCGGGGTGACAGATACGCAGTATTTT. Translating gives CSARDPSGVTDTQYF.

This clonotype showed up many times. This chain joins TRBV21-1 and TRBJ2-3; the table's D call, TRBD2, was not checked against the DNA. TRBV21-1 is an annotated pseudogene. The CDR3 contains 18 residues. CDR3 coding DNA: TGTGCCAGCAGCAAAGTATTAAGCGGGGGGAACTTCACAGATACGCAGTATTTT. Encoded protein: CASSKVLSGGNFTDTQYF.

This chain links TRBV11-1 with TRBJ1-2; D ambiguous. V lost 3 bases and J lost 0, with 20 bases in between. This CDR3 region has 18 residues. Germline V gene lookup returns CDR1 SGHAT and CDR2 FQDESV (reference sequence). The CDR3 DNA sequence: TGTGCCAGCAGCTTTTGGTTGGTGAGAAGTTCAACTAACTATGGCTACACCTTC. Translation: CASSFWLVRSSTNYGYTF.

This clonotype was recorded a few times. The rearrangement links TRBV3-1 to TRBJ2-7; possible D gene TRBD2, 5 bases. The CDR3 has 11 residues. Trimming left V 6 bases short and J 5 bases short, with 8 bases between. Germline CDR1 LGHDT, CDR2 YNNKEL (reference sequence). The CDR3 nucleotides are TGTGCCAGCAGGCTAGCAAACGAGCAGTACTTC. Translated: CASRLANEQYF.

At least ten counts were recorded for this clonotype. The CDR3 nucleotides read TGCGCCAGCAGCTCAGGGTTAGCGGCTAACAATGAGCAGTTCTTC. It specifies CASSSGLAANNEQFF. The genes are TRBV5-1 and TRBJ2-1, with D possibly matching TRBD2 (6 bases). V was clipped by 3 bases and J by 5 bases, with 15 bases between them. In germline, CDR1 is SGHRS, CDR2 YFSETQ. The CDR3 consists of 15 residues.

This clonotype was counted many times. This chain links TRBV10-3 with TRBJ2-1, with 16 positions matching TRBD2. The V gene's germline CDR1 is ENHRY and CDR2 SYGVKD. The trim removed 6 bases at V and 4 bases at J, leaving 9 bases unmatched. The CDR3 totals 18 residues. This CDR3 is CAISEGLAGGPQYNEQFF. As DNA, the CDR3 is TGTGCCATCAGCGAGGGACTAGCGGGAGGGCCACAATACAATGAGCAGTTCTTC.

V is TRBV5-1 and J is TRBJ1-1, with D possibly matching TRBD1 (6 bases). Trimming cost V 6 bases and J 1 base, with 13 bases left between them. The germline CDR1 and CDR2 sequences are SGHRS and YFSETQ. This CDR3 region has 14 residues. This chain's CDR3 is CASTTGGQNTEAFF. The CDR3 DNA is TGCGCCAGCACCACCGGGGGGCAGAACACTGAAGCTTTCTTT.

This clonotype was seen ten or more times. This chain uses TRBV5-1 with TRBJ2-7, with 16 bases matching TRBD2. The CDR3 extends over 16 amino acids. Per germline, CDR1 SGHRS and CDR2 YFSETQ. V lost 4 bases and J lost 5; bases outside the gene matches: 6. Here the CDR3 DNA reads TGCGCCAGCAGCGCCGGGACTAGCGGGAGGGCCGACGAGCAGTACTTC. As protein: CASSAGTSGRADEQYF.

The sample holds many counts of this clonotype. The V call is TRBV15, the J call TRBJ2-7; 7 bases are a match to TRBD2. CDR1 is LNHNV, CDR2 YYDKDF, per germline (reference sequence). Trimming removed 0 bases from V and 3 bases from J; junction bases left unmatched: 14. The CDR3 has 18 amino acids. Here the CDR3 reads CATSRDLSGNIHDYEQYF. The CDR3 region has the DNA TGTGCCACCAGCAGAGATCTGAGCGGGAATATTCACGACTACGAGCAGTACTTC.